This passage covers 7 T cell receptor beta chains from one sample sequenced in a study of T cells after posttransplantation cyclophosphamide. This table comes from immunoSEQ multiplex PCR, and its TCRdb copy is limited to in-frame clones, with some not included. This sample comprises 20,000 to 30,000 clones, none seen once only. The sequenced sample was PBMCs. Receptors were obtained from a woman in her forties or fifties in good health, CMV-negative, and a related stem cell transplant donor.

Ten or more counts support this clone. The V call is TRBV27, the J call TRBJ2-1, with 7 nucleotides matching TRBD1. V gave up 8 bases and J gave up 3 bases; unmatched junction bases: 10. This CDR3 is built from 15 residues. Germline V CDR1 and CDR2: MNHEY, SMNVEV (reference sequence). In nucleotides, the CDR3 is TGTGCCAGCGGCAGGGCAGGGGGAAACTACAATGAGCAGTTCTTC. Translating gives CASGRAGGNYNEQFF.

This clone came up many times. This chain links TRBV7-3 with TRBJ2-1; 11 bases are shared with TRBD2. Germline values: CDR1 SGHTA, CDR2 FQGTGA. Losses at the gene ends were 8 bases for V and 4 bases for J; bases not matched to a gene: 19. This CDR3 is built from 19 residues. This chain's CDR3 is CASSARDSGRAGGYNEQFF. Written as DNA, the CDR3 is TGTGCCAGCTCAGCACGGGATAGCGGGAGGGCTGGGGGTTACAATGAGCAGTTCTTC.

This clone appeared many times. The chain couples TRBV7-6 to TRBJ2-2; the D gene is possibly TRBD1 (6 bases). The CDR3 runs 14 residues. Trimming took off 5 bases at V and 6 bases at J, with 13 bases between the two ends. CDR1 is SGHVS and CDR2 is FNYEAQ in the germline V gene. The DNA of the CDR3 is TGTGCCAGCAGCCACGGACAGTTTCCCGGGGAGCTGTTTTTT. It encodes CASSHGQFPGELFF.

The sample holds many counts of this clone. The chain combines TRBV23-1 with TRBJ2-5; 9 bases fit TRBD1. TRBV23-1 is designated an ORF whose function remains uncertain. The CDR3 consists of 17 residues. The V and J ends lost 0 bases and 4 bases, in that order; junction bases with no gene match: 9. CDR3 residues: CASSQSPSGQGPETQYF. CDR3 sequence (DNA): TGCGCCAGCAGTCAATCCCCATCGGGACAGGGCCCAGAGACCCAGTACTTC.

This clone was observed many times. The chain combines TRBV6-1 with TRBJ2-2; D gene uncertain. The CDR3 is 14 amino acids. The V gene lost 0 bases and the J gene lost 2 bases, with 4 bases spanning the gap. Germline CDR1 reads MNHNS; CDR2 reads SASEGT. CDR3 bases: TGTGCCAGCAGTGAAGCGTATAACACCGGGGAGCTGTTTTTT. It yields the protein CASSEAYNTGELFF.

The table lists this clone with many counts. V and J are TRBV18 and TRBJ2-7; 8 nucleotides agree with TRBD1. Germline loops: CDR1 KGHSH, CDR2 LQKENI. V shed 1 base and J 5 bases; nucleotides not matched to a gene: 4. The CDR3 totals 14 residues. CDR3 nucleotides: TGTGCCAGCTCACCACAGGGACAGGTTAACGAGCAGTACTTC. It encodes CASSPQGQVNEQYF.

This clone was recorded at least ten times. The CDR3 loop is CASSFRRENTEAFF. CDR3 coding DNA: TGTGCCAGCAGTTTTCGACGGGAAAACACTGAAGCTTTCTTT. J is TRBJ1-1 and V is TRBV6-5, with unresolved D. Germline-derived CDR1 and CDR2 are MNHEY and SVGAGI. Trimming removed 4 bases from V and 2 bases from J, with 11 bases in between. The CDR3 length is 14 residues.